Following are 11 T cell receptor beta chains from one sample sequenced in a study of blood T cell repertoires in COVID-19. Sequencing used immunoSEQ multiplex PCR; TCRdb keeps in-frame clones, though not all of them. The sample holds fewer than 350,000 clones; 87% are singletons and the top ten take about 6%. The source material was PBMCs or T cells enriched from blood (not recorded which). The source of these receptors is a woman between 40 and 50 years old who had recovered from COVID-19.

V gene TRBV27 combines with J gene TRBJ1-4; 7 bases line up with TRBD1. V lost 5 bases to trimming and J lost 8 bases; unmatched junction nucleotides: 14. This CDR3 comprises 16 residues. Germline V gene data show CDR1 as MNHEY and CDR2 as SMNVEV (reference sequence). The CDR3 sequence is CASSVGTARRNEKLFF. DNA for the CDR3: TGTGCCAGCAGTGTGGGGACAGCTCGAAGAAACGAAAAACTGTTTTTT. The full variable domain, with the rest looked up from reference TRBV27 and TRBJ1-4, is EAQVTQNPRYLITVTGKKLTVTCSQNMNHEYMSWYRQDPGLGLRQIYYSMNVEVTDKGDVPEGYKVSRKEKRNFPLILESPSPNQTSLYFCASSVGTARRNEKLFFGSGTQLSVL.

The chain recombines TRBV5-4 with TRBJ1-6; 9 bases are shared with TRBD1. This CDR3 has 17 amino acids. The ends lost 4 bases at V and 6 bases at J; junction bases unmatched: 11. Germline V gene data show CDR1 as SGHNT and CDR2 as YYREEE (reference sequence). The chain's CDR3 is CASSVGGRTGANSPLHF. CDR3 coding DNA: TGTGCCAGCAGCGTTGGGGGCCGGACAGGGGCTAATTCACCCCTCCACTTT.

The gene calls are TRBV19 and TRBJ2-2; D unclear. CDR3 size: 15 residues. The V gene lost 7 bases and the J gene lost 5 bases, with 17 bases spanning the gap. The germline V gene has CDR1 LNHDA and CDR2 SQIVND (reference sequence). The chain's CDR3 is CASTPQTITTGELFF. The CDR3 DNA reads as TGTGCCAGTACGCCCCAGACAATTACTACCGGGGAGCTGTTTTTT.

This chain connects TRBV4-3 to TRBJ1-5; the D is unclear. Germline V lookup: CDR1 LGHNA, CDR2 YSLEER. Trimming took 1 base from V and 0 from J, leaving 7 bases between them. The CDR3 totals 15 residues. The CDR3 is CASSQGVYSNQPQHF. The CDR3 region has the DNA TGCGCCAGCAGCCAAGGAGTCTATAGCAATCAGCCCCAGCATTTT.

The rearrangement uses TRBV10-3 and TRBJ2-7, with D perhaps matching TRBD1 (6 bases). This CDR3 contains 15 residues. The germline V gene has CDR1 ENHRY and CDR2 SYGVKD. V lost 3 bases and J 3 bases, leaving 15 bases between the germline ends. CDR3 sequence: CAISDPTGNIYEQYF. In nucleotides, the CDR3 is TGTGCCATCAGTGACCCGACAGGAAATATCTACGAGCAGTACTTC.

In the case of this clone: Other DNA sequences of this sample code for an identical CDR3. CDR3 loop: CASSPRTGSQPQHF. CDR3 coding DNA: TGTGCCAGCTCACCTCGGACAGGGAGTCAGCCCCAGCATTTT. The chain couples TRBV18 to TRBJ1-5, with 8 bases aligning to TRBD1. CDR3 length: 14 residues. Unmatched junction bases numbered 4, after V lost 3 bases and J lost 6 bases. In germline, CDR1 is KGHSH, CDR2 LQKENI.

This chain links TRBV11-2 with TRBJ2-5, with 12 bases identical to TRBD2. The CDR3 is made up of 14 amino acids. Germline CDR1 reads SGHAT; CDR2 reads FQNNGV. V shed 1 base, J shed 7 bases, and the junction held 1 base outside the gene matches. The CDR3 sequence: CASSLGTSGMTQYF. The CDR3, as DNA: TGTGCCAGCAGCTTAGGGACTAGCGGGATGACCCAGTACTTC.

V and J are TRBV2 and TRBJ1-5; 8 bases map to TRBD1. The CDR3 length is 15 residues. CDR1 is SNHLY and CDR2 is FYNNEI in the germline V gene. The J segment lost 4 bases and the V segment lost 4 bases, leaving 6 bases of the junction unmatched. This CDR3 is CASSAYGQGNQPQHF. CDR3 nucleotides: TGTGCCAGCAGTGCATACGGACAGGGTAATCAGCCCCAGCATTTT.

CDR3 amino acids: CASGKASSYNEQFF. The CDR3 bases are TGTGCCAGCGGAAAAGCGAGTTCCTACAATGAGCAGTTCTTC. J is TRBJ2-1 and V is TRBV21-1; TRBD2, as called in the table, went unchecked against the DNA. TRBV21-1 is shown as a pseudogene. This CDR3 has 14 amino acids.

The V and J genes are TRBV5-1 and TRBJ2-7, with 10 nucleotides matching TRBD1. CDR3 length: 15 residues. V was clipped by 0 bases and J by 4 bases; unmatched bases: 4. Germline CDR1 is SGHRS and CDR2 is YFSETQ. The CDR3 reads CASSLEPGQGYEQYF. CDR3 nucleotide sequence: TGCGCCAGCAGCTTGGAACCGGGACAGGGGTACGAGCAGTACTTC.

This chain links TRBV24-1 with TRBJ2-2; 8 bases are a match to TRBD1. This CDR3 is 16 amino acids long. The junction had 8 bases not matched to a gene; V was cut back by 4 bases and J by 5 bases. Germline V lookup: CDR1 KGHDR, CDR2 SFDVKD. In DNA, the CDR3 is TGTGCCACCAGTGACCGGACAGGGTACGAGACCGGGGAGCTGTTTTTT. Its protein is CATSDRTGYETGELFF.